This T cell receptor beta chain was captured by sequencing in a study of T-cell reconstitution after alpha-beta-depleted transplantation in children. Study-level findings and limits: Most T-cell counts and diversity one year after the transplant came from T cells that were newly produced. Expanded graft clones numbering several hundred reportedly gave rise to alpha-beta T cells about two months after transplant. Several patients had high TCRbeta diversity at day 60; it came from surviving recipient T cells and thymic progenitors.

The authors prepared the TCRbeta library with unique molecular identifiers. Each CDR3 protein is one row after TCRdb ran MiXCR on the PCR reads. The data show hundreds of thousands of distinct CDR3 sequences, with over 10% seen just once and 0.79% held by the top ten. With regard to this clonotype: What it binds is unknown.

The CDR3 consists of 14 residues. Germline V CDR1 and CDR2: SGHRS, YFSETQ. V lost 4 bases to trimming and J lost 5 bases, with 15 bases between them. The clonotype originates from a girl under 10 years old with congenital amegakaryocytic thrombocytopenia, due to receive a stem cell transplant. The source material was PBMCs, sampled before TCRalphabeta/CD19-depleted stem cell transplant. The V gene is TRBV5-1, the J gene TRBJ2-5; D is unclear. The CDR3, as DNA: TGCGCCAGCAGCGTACAGCAGGTTGGGGAGACCCAGTACTTC. Translation gives CASSVQQVGETQYF.